This T cell receptor beta chain was sequenced in a study of blood T cell repertoires in COVID-19. Study information: Material from acute and convalescent COVID-19 was sourced from the United States, Italy and Spain.

Only in-frame clones appear in the TCRdb table, and some are missing; sequencing was by immunoSEQ multiplex PCR. The table shows 320,000 or so clones, with 85% occurring only once. Trimming shortened V by 4 bases and J by 0 bases, and 14 bases separated the two germline ends. The germline V gene encodes CDR1 SGHRS and CDR2 YFSETQ. CDR3 size: 16 residues. The V gene is TRBV5-1, the J gene TRBJ2-1; perhaps TRBD2 as D (5 bases). The material sequenced was PBMCs or T cells enriched from blood (not recorded which). This TCR derives from a woman aged 25-40 years who had been exposed to COVID-19. The CDR3 bases are TGCGCCAGCAGCCGGTTAAGCGGCGGCTCCTACAATGAGCAGTTCTTC. Translated: CASSRLSGGSYNEQFF. Full variable domain (rest looked up from reference TRBV5-1 and TRBJ2-1): KAGVTQTPRYLIKTRGQQVTLSCSPISGHRSVSWYQQTPGQGLQFLFEYFSETQRNKGNFPGRFSGRQFSNSRSEMNVSTLELGDSALYLCASSRLSGGSYNEQFFGPGTRLTVL.